Below, 31 T cell receptor beta chains from the same sample are listed, as sequenced in a study of glioma-infiltrating T cells after dendritic cell vaccination. The method was immunoSEQ multiplex PCR; TCRdb's version includes in-frame clones alone and lacks a portion of them. The table has tens of thousands of clones, about four fifths seen once. The sample in question was blood, obtained before dendritic cell vaccination. The receptors derive from a human donor with glioblastoma.

The CDR3 is CASSPDSYGSYTF. CDR3 coding DNA: TGTGCCAGCTCACCGGACAGTTATGGTAGCTACACCTTC. This rearrangement joins TRBV18 to TRBJ1-2; D might be TRBD1 (6 bases). From germline, CDR1 is KGHSH and CDR2 LQKENI. V dropped 3 bases and J dropped 9 bases, with 14 bases sitting between them. The CDR3 runs to 13 residues.

To note about this clone: Other nucleotide sequences in the sample specify the same CDR3. The chain recombines TRBV5-1 with TRBJ2-3; 7 bases match TRBD1. CDR1 and CDR2 (germline): SGHRS, YFSETQ. V trimming: 0 bases; J trimming: 5 bases; junction bases outside the gene matches: 3. The CDR3 has 14 residues. The CDR3, as DNA: TGCGCCAGCAGCTTGGAAGGGGGCCGAGATACGCAGTATTTT. It codes for CASSLEGGRDTQYF.

The chain links TRBV5-1 to TRBJ1-1; no clear D. The germline V gene has CDR1 SGHRS and CDR2 YFSETQ. This CDR3 region has 14 residues. Trimming took off 0 bases at V and 3 bases at J, with 9 bases between the two ends. This CDR3 is CASSLVGVDTEAFF. The DNA of the CDR3 is TGCGCCAGCAGCTTGGTCGGGGTTGACACTGAAGCTTTCTTT. Full variable domain (outside the CDR3, taken from reference TRBV5-1 and TRBJ1-1): KAGVTQTPRYLIKTRGQQVTLSCSPISGHRSVSWYQQTPGQGLQFLFEYFSETQRNKGNFPGRFSGRQFSNSRSEMNVSTLELGDSALYLCASSLVGVDTEAFFGQGTRLTVV.

V is TRBV10-3 and J is TRBJ2-5; TRBD2 matches at 9 bases. With V trimmed by 10 bases and J by 0 bases, 9 bases remained unmatched. Looked up from germline, CDR1 is ENHRY and CDR2 is SYGVKD. The CDR3 totals 15 residues. CDR3 bases: TGTGCCACTTCCGGGACTAGCTCGTACCAAGAGACCCAGTACTTC. It is translated as CATSGTSSYQETQYF.

The chain combines TRBV6-1 with TRBJ1-1, with TRBD1 matching 11 bases. The CDR3 totals 15 residues. CDR1 is MNHNS and CDR2 is SASEGT in the germline V gene. V lost 5 bases and J lost 4; bases outside the gene matches: 6. CDR3 sequence reads: CASSSGTGGPTEAFF. Written as DNA, the CDR3 is TGTGCCAGCAGTTCCGGGACAGGGGGACCCACTGAAGCTTTCTTT.

The chain combines TRBV27 with TRBJ1-5; 11 positions match TRBD1. CDR3 length: 15 amino acids. Germline assignment: CDR1 MNHEY and CDR2 SMNVEV (reference sequence). Germline trimming cut 4 bases from V and 4 bases from J; bases unmatched to any gene: 3. The CDR3 sequence: CASSSGTGGNQPQHF. CDR3 DNA sequence: TGTGCCAGCAGTTCCGGGACAGGGGGAAATCAGCCCCAGCATTTT.

V is TRBV2 and J is TRBJ1-4; 9 bases fit TRBD1. J was trimmed by 3 bases and V by 6 bases; bases with no gene match: 2. CDR3 length: 14 residues. CDR1 and CDR2 from the germline V gene are SNHLY and FYNNEI. CDR3 loop: CASRWTGANEKLFF. The CDR3 DNA sequence: TGTGCCAGCAGATGGACAGGGGCTAATGAAAAACTGTTTTTT.

V usage is TRBV5-3 and J usage is TRBJ1-2; weak D call: TRBD1 (5 bases). TRBV5-3 is designated an ORF whose function remains uncertain. Trimming removed 4 bases from V and 4 bases from J, with 14 bases in between. CDR3 length: 14 residues. In DNA form, the CDR3 reads TGTGCCAGAAGCCCCGGGGGGTCACGCTATGGCTACACCTTC. Amino acids: CARSPGGSRYGYTF.

This clone was counted a single time. The gene calls are TRBV28 and TRBJ1-2; maybe TRBD1 (5 bases). This CDR3 has 13 residues. The germline CDR1 and CDR2 sequences are MDHEN and SYDVKM. Trimming stripped 3 bases from V and 7 bases from J, with 12 bases between. DNA of the CDR3: TGTGCCAGCAGTTTTGGAGGGGACGGTGGCTACACCTTC. It yields the protein CASSFGGDGGYTF.

The chain combines TRBV29-1 with TRBJ2-1; D not certain. The CDR3 length is 9 residues. The V end lost 4 bases, the J end lost 9 bases, and 4 bases lay between the germline ends. Germline V gene lookup returns CDR1 SQVTM and CDR2 ANQGSEA. CDR3 nucleotide sequence: TGCAGCGTTGGAGGTGAGCAGTTCTTC. It encodes CSVGGEQFF.

The chain combines TRBV6-5 with TRBJ2-3; TRBD2 aligns across 10 bases. The CDR3 is 16 amino acids. With 2 bases clipped from V and 0 bases from J, the junction kept 2 bases outside the gene matches. Germline loops: CDR1 MNHEY, CDR2 SVGAGI. The CDR3 loop is CASSYGAGGSTDTQYF. The DNA of the CDR3 is TGTGCCAGCAGTTACGGAGCGGGGGGGAGCACAGATACGCAGTATTTT.

This clone was recorded only once. The chain is built from TRBV27 and TRBJ1-2; 9 bases agree with TRBD1. The length of the CDR3 is 16 residues. V lost 0 bases to trimming and J lost 4 bases; unmatched junction nucleotides: 6. The germline V gene encodes CDR1 MNHEY and CDR2 SMNVEV (reference sequence). The CDR3 DNA follows: TGTGCCAGCAGTTTATCCCCGGGACAGGGATCCTATGGCTACACCTTC. This codes for CASSLSPGQGSYGYTF.

J is TRBJ1-3 and V is TRBV6-1; possibly TRBD1 for D (6 bases). Germline CDR1 MNHNS, CDR2 SASEGT. The CDR3 has 16 amino acids. Trimming left V 3 bases short and J 11 bases short, with 23 bases between. The CDR3 reads CASSEKRDIRDFSIYF. The CDR3 DNA sequence: TGTGCCAGCAGTGAGAAAAGGGACATTCGTGACTTCTCCATATATTTT.

The genes are TRBV6-6 and TRBJ1-2; 9 nucleotides match TRBD1. The CDR3 is 15 residues long. The germline gives CDR1 MNHNY, CDR2 SVGAGI (reference sequence). With V trimmed by 5 bases and J by 7 bases, 11 bases remained unmatched. The CDR3 is CASSRGQGINAGYTF. The CDR3 coding sequence is TGTGCCAGCAGTAGGGGACAGGGAATTAATGCTGGCTACACCTTC.

The rearrangement joins TRBV5-1 to TRBJ2-5, with TRBD1 matching over 11 bases. The CDR3 loop spans 14 amino acids. After removal of 4 bases from V and 4 bases from J, the junction contained 3 bases not matched to a gene. Per the germline V gene, CDR1 is SGHRS and CDR2 is YFSETQ. The CDR3 sequence is CASSRTGGLETQYF. For the CDR3, the DNA is TGCGCCAGCAGCCGGACAGGGGGCTTAGAGACCCAGTACTTC. Full variable domain (rest looked up from reference TRBV5-1 and TRBJ2-5): KAGVTQTPRYLIKTRGQQVTLSCSPISGHRSVSWYQQTPGQGLQFLFEYFSETQRNKGNFPGRFSGRQFSNSRSEMNVSTLELGDSALYLCASSRTGGLETQYFGPGTRLLVL.

The chain links TRBV2 to TRBJ2-1; TRBD2 matches at 12 bases. Losses at the gene ends were 7 bases for V and 7 bases for J; bases not matched to a gene: 11. Germline lookup yields CDR1 SNHLY and CDR2 FYNNEI. CDR3 length: 16 residues. Here the CDR3 reads CASNLLAGGPNNEQFF. The CDR3 DNA reads as TGTGCCAGCAATCTCCTAGCGGGAGGGCCTAATAATGAGCAGTTCTTC.

The chain joins TRBV18 to TRBJ2-7; D might be TRBD2 (5 bases). Germline V CDR1 and CDR2: KGHSH, LQKENI. The CDR3 is made up of 15 amino acids. V was clipped by 2 bases and J by 6 bases, with 17 bases between them. The CDR3 sequence is CASSPSGAEVGEQYF. CDR3 sequence (DNA): TGTGCCAGCTCACCATCTGGAGCGGAGGTCGGCGAGCAGTACTTC. The full variable domain, with the rest looked up from reference TRBV18 and TRBJ2-7, is NAGVMQNPRHLVRRRGQEARLRCSPMKGHSHVYWYRQLPEEGLKFMVYLQKENIIDESGMPKERFSAEFPKEGPSILRIQQVVRGDSAAYFCASSPSGAEVGEQYFGPGTRLTVT.

The genes are TRBV7-8 and TRBJ2-7; 7 nucleotides agree with TRBD1. CDR1 SGHVS and CDR2 FQNEAQ come from the germline V gene. This CDR3 region has 14 residues. Trimming cost V 7 bases and J 2 bases; bases outside gene matches: 8. CDR3 amino acids: CASTPRGTAYEQYF. CDR3 nucleotides: TGTGCCAGCACCCCGAGGGGGACAGCCTACGAGCAGTACTTC.

This chain links TRBV30 with TRBJ1-2, with TRBD1 matching 8 bases. The CDR3 is made up of 13 amino acids. V trimming: 7 bases; J trimming: 13 bases; junction bases outside the gene matches: 17. Per germline, CDR1 GTSNPN and CDR2 SVGIG (reference sequence). Here the CDR3 DNA reads TGTGCCTTCCAAAGAGGGGGACAGGCCCAATGCACCTTC. It is translated as CAFQRGGQAQCTF. Supplemented by reference TRBV30 and TRBJ1-2, the full variable domain reads SQTIHQWPATLVQPVGSPLSLECTVEGTSNPNLYWYRQAAGRGLQLLFYSVGIGQISSEVPQNLSASRPQDRQFILSSKKLLLSDSGFYLCAFQRGGQAQCTFGSGTRLTVV.

CDR3 in amino acids: CASSPPTGGDTGELFF. The CDR3 DNA follows: TGTGCCAGCTCACCACCGACAGGGGGGGACACCGGGGAGCTGTTTTTT. V is TRBV18 and J is TRBJ2-2; 9 bases match TRBD1. Germline V gene lookup returns CDR1 KGHSH and CDR2 LQKENI. The CDR3 consists of 16 residues. V lost 0 bases, J lost 3 bases, and 2 bases stayed unmatched.

The rearrangement links TRBV25-1 to TRBJ2-2; 10 bases align to TRBD2. The germline CDR1 and CDR2 sequences are MGHDK and SYGVNS. CDR3 size: 16 residues. J was trimmed by 5 bases and V by 4 bases; bases with no gene match: 7. The CDR3 is CASSVRASGRTGELFF. The CDR3 nucleotides read TGTGCCAGCAGTGTCAGGGCTAGCGGGAGAACCGGGGAGCTGTTTTTT.

The chain is built from TRBV5-1 and TRBJ2-3, with 9 positions matching TRBD1. With V trimmed by 0 bases and J by 1 base, 0 bases remained unmatched. Per the germline V gene, CDR1 is SGHRS and CDR2 is YFSETQ. This CDR3 is built from 15 residues. In DNA, the CDR3 is TGCGCCAGCAGCTTGGGGACAGGGGGCACAGATACGCAGTATTTT. This sequence encodes CASSLGTGGTDTQYF.

The V and J genes are TRBV5-6 and TRBJ2-3; 7 nucleotides match TRBD2. With 4 bases clipped from V and 5 bases from J, the junction kept 16 bases outside the gene matches. Germline lookup yields CDR1 SGHDT and CDR2 YYEEEE. CDR3 length: 17 amino acids. For the CDR3, the DNA is TGTGCCAGCAGCGGGTACGGGACTACCAACGAAAGAGATACGCAGTATTTT. Translating it yields CASSGYGTTNERDTQYF.

The genes are TRBV4-1 and TRBJ1-1; the match to TRBD1 covers 8 bases. This CDR3 contains 16 residues. With V trimmed by 0 bases and J by 5 bases, 8 bases remained unmatched. The germline CDR1 and CDR2 sequences are MGHRA and YSYEKL. CDR3 loop: CASSQENRGSQTEAFF. DNA of the CDR3: TGCGCCAGCAGCCAAGAGAACAGGGGGTCGCAAACTGAAGCTTTCTTT.

The rearrangement uses TRBV7-2 and TRBJ2-7; no clear D gene. Trimming cost V 1 base and J 3 bases, with 4 bases left between them. The CDR3 covers 12 residues. The V gene's germline CDR1 is SGHTA and CDR2 FQGNSA. CDR3 region: CASSLVGYEQYF. The DNA of the CDR3 is TGTGCCAGCAGCTTAGTCGGCTACGAGCAGTACTTC.

The rearrangement joins TRBV5-1 to TRBJ1-4; 7 bases match TRBD1. V dropped 3 bases and J dropped 6; count of bases not matched to a gene: 5. This CDR3 is 14 amino acids long. The V gene's germline CDR1 is SGHRS and CDR2 YFSETQ. The CDR3, as DNA: TGCGCCAGCAGCTCGGGACAGTTAGATGAAAAACTGTTTTTT. It encodes CASSSGQLDEKLFF.

V usage is TRBV10-3 and J usage is TRBJ1-3, with unresolved D. Germline CDR1 and CDR2: ENHRY and SYGVKD. The CDR3 spans 13 residues. V lost 10 bases, J lost 0 bases, and 10 bases lay in between. CDR3 DNA sequence: TGTGCCACCGGACTTTACTCTGGAAACACCATATATTTT. Encoded protein: CATGLYSGNTIYF.

The V call is TRBV11-2, the J call TRBJ2-2; perhaps TRBD1 as D (6 bases). V was clipped by 4 bases and J by 4 bases, with 16 bases between them. The CDR3 is 16 amino acids. CDR1 and CDR2 from the germline V gene are SGHAT and FQNNGV. CDR3 residues: CASSSYRVRSTGELFF. The CDR3 nucleotides are TGTGCCAGCAGCTCCTACAGGGTACGGAGCACCGGGGAGCTGTTTTTT.

For this clone: A junction end diverges from the germline sequence, so it may reflect a read error. The V and J genes are TRBV6-1 and TRBJ2-1, with 13 bases matching TRBD2. The CDR3 has 15 amino acids. CDR1 and CDR2 from the germline V gene are MNHNS and SASEGT. In DNA, the CDR3 is TGTGCCAGCAGTGAACTAGGGACTAGCGGGGCCCTAGGGGTCTTC. As protein: CASSELGTSGALGVF.

As for this clone: This specimen includes other DNA sequences encoding the same CDR3. The rearrangement uses TRBV6-5 and TRBJ1-3; TRBD1 is a possible D gene (5 bases). The CDR3 totals 16 residues. Germline loops: CDR1 MNHEY, CDR2 SVGAGI. Trimming shortened V by 0 bases and J by 2 bases, and 11 bases separated the two germline ends. In nucleotides, the CDR3 is TGTGCCAGCAGTTACTCGCTCCGGGGGACTGGAAACACCATATATTTT. It codes for CASSYSLRGTGNTIYF.

Here the CDR3 reads CASSYSVGAPYEQYF. The CDR3 nucleotides read TGTGCCAGCAGTTACTCCGTTGGGGCGCCCTACGAGCAGTACTTC. This sequence joins TRBV6-5 and TRBJ2-7; weak D call: TRBD1 (5 bases). CDR1 is MNHEY and CDR2 is SVGAGI in the germline V gene. The V end lost 0 bases, the J end lost 2 bases, and 11 bases lay between the germline ends. The CDR3 is made up of 15 amino acids.